The 19 T cell receptor beta chains reported below all come from one sample, sequenced in a study of neoadjuvant anti-PD-1 for oral cavity cancer. Assay: immunoSEQ multiplex PCR; the TCRdb copy retains only in-frame clones and omits some. The table lists fewer than 20,000 clones, approximately 68% of them singletons, with approximately 2.8% in the top ten. The starting material was PBMCs, obtained before nivolumab (anti-PD-1) treatment. These receptors all come from a person aged 35-80 years with oral cavity squamous cell carcinoma.

This clone was seen once. The V and J genes are TRBV10-1 and TRBJ2-7; no reliable D call. Germline CDR1 is WNHNN and CDR2 is SYGVQD (reference sequence). CDR3 length: 13 residues. Trimming removed 4 bases from V and 0 bases from J, with 7 bases in between. Written as DNA, the CDR3 is TGCGCCAGCAGTGGACCCCCCTCCTACGAGCAGTACTTC. Its protein is CASSGPPSYEQYF.

This clone was counted between two and nine times. The CDR3 DNA reads TGTGCCAGCTCCTCCTCGCGGGACTCACCCCAGCATTTT. Translation: CASSSSRDSPQHF. The J gene is TRBJ1-5, the V gene TRBV18; possibly TRBD1 for D (5 bases). V lost 6 bases, J lost 10 bases, and 16 bases lay in between. From germline, CDR1 is KGHSH and CDR2 LQKENI. The CDR3 has 13 amino acids.

The genes are TRBV2 and TRBJ2-3, with 12 bases aligning to TRBD1. The CDR3 has 15 residues. The trim removed 3 bases at V and 7 bases at J, leaving 5 bases unmatched. The V gene's germline CDR1 is SNHLY and CDR2 FYNNEI. The CDR3 loop is CASSEGQGAIYTQYF. As DNA, the CDR3 is TGTGCCAGCAGTGAGGGACAGGGGGCTATATATACGCAGTATTTT.

The gene calls are TRBV6-5 and TRBJ2-1; D call uncertain. CDR1 MNHEY and CDR2 SVGAGI come from the germline V gene. This CDR3 comprises 16 residues. V lost 0 bases and J 3 bases, leaving 12 bases between the germline ends. CDR3 nucleotides: TGTGCCAGCAGTTACTCGACACGTGGCCTCTACAATGAGCAGTTCTTC. Amino acids: CASSYSTRGLYNEQFF.

CDR3 DNA sequence: TGTGCCAGCAGCCGGCTTGCGTCCGGTAGGGAAAACACCATATATTTT. Encoded protein: CASSRLASGRENTIYF. The chain uses TRBV13 and TRBJ1-3; D uncertain. Germline values: CDR1 PRHDT, CDR2 FYEKMQ (reference sequence). The CDR3 sequence is 16 residues long. V was shortened by 5 bases and J by 6 bases, with 20 bases between the two germline ends.

The chain joins TRBV25-1 to TRBJ2-1; D is unresolved. Per germline, CDR1 MGHDK and CDR2 SYGVNS. The CDR3 is 11 residues long. The ends were cut back, 8 bases at V and 8 bases at J, with 10 bases in the middle. CDR3 coding DNA: TGTGCCAGCGGGTACCAGGATGAGCAGTTCTTC. This encodes CASGYQDEQFF.

This clone showed up just a few times. The chain uses TRBV6-1 and TRBJ2-2; D tentatively fits TRBD1 or TRBD2 (5 bases each). CDR1 is MNHNS, CDR2 SASEGT, per germline. Trimming left V 2 bases short and J 4 bases short, with 11 bases between. This CDR3 region has 15 residues. In DNA form, the CDR3 reads TGTGCCAGCAGTGAAACTGGGGGTGGCACCGGGGAGCTGTTTTTT. This codes for CASSETGGGTGELFF.

The table lists this clone with a few counts. The V and J genes are TRBV2 and TRBJ2-3; 9 positions agree with TRBD1. V trimming: 5 bases; J trimming: 3 bases; junction bases outside the gene matches: 6. CDR1 and CDR2 from the germline V gene are SNHLY and FYNNEI. The CDR3 is 15 residues long. The CDR3 is CASSTGGVGTDTQYF. In nucleotides, the CDR3 is TGTGCCAGCAGTACAGGGGGCGTAGGTACAGATACGCAGTATTTT.

This clone was found a few times. Other DNA sequences in the same sample also yield this CDR3. The rearrangement links TRBV6-5 to TRBJ1-2; 11 positions match TRBD1. J lost 2 bases, V lost 3 bases, and 5 bases had no gene match. The CDR3 spans 16 residues. Looked up from germline, CDR1 is MNHEY and CDR2 is SVGAGI. The CDR3 protein is CASSYSRTGGNYGYTF. CDR3 coding DNA: TGTGCCAGCAGTTATAGTCGGACAGGGGGCAACTATGGCTACACCTTC.

The chain employs TRBV7-8 and TRBJ1-2, with TRBD1 as a possible D gene (6 bases). This CDR3 has 15 residues. The ends were cut back, 1 base at V and 6 bases at J, with 15 bases in the middle. The V gene's germline CDR1 is SGHVS and CDR2 FQNEAQ. DNA of the CDR3: TGTGCCAGCAGCTTAGGGTCAGGGGTAGTGGATGGCTACACCTTC. Its translation is CASSLGSGVVDGYTF.

This clone has more than one count but fewer than ten. CDR3 sequence: CASSPGQGNEKLFF. CDR3 DNA: TGTGCCAGCTCTCCGGGACAGGGTAATGAAAAACTGTTTTTT. J is TRBJ1-4 and V is TRBV18, with 9 nucleotides matching TRBD1. The ends lost 6 bases at V and 4 bases at J; junction bases unmatched: 3. CDR1 KGHSH and CDR2 LQKENI come from the germline V gene. The CDR3 consists of 14 residues.

This clone was found once. This chain connects TRBV29-1 to TRBJ1-5; D call uncertain. With 4 bases removed from V and 1 base from J, the gap between germline ends came to 11 bases. CDR3 size: 14 residues. Germline values: CDR1 SQVTM, CDR2 ANQGSEA. CDR3 protein: CSVVSGYSNQPQHF. The CDR3 DNA is TGCAGCGTTGTGTCAGGATACAGCAATCAGCCCCAGCATTTT.

This sequence joins TRBV11-2 and TRBJ2-5; unclear D gene. This CDR3 has 12 amino acids. CDR1 and CDR2 (germline): SGHAT, FQNNGV. V was shortened by 1 base and J by 7 bases, with 7 bases between the two germline ends. CDR3 sequence: CASSLGTMTQYF. CDR3 bases: TGTGCCAGCAGCTTAGGCACGATGACCCAGTACTTC.

The rearrangement uses TRBV6-6 and TRBJ1-1; no firm D call. The CDR3 extends over 14 amino acids. The germline gives CDR1 MNHNY, CDR2 SVGAGI (reference sequence). Trimming pared 0 bases from V and 6 bases from J, leaving 11 bases between. DNA for the CDR3: TGTGCCAGCAGTTACTCGGGAGGGAAGGCTGAAGCTTTCTTT. Translation: CASSYSGGKAEAFF.

The chain is built from TRBV7-6 and TRBJ1-3; 7 positions agree with TRBD1. The length of the CDR3 is 17 residues. Germline V gene sequence: CDR1 SGHVS, CDR2 FNYEAQ. The V and J ends lost 3 bases and 2 bases, in that order; junction bases with no gene match: 10. CDR3 in amino acids: CASSLGQRFLAGNTIYF. The CDR3 bases are TGTGCCAGCAGCTTGGGACAGCGGTTTCTGGCTGGAAACACCATATATTTT. Combining the CDR3 with reference TRBV7-6 and TRBJ1-3 gives the whole variable domain GAGVSQSPRYKVTKRGQDVALRCDPISGHVSLYWYRQALGQGPEFLTYFNYEAQQDKSGLPNDRFSAERPEGSISTLTIQRTEQRDSAMYRCASSLGQRFLAGNTIYFGEGSWLTVV.

The chain combines TRBV2 with TRBJ1-4; D perhaps matches TRBD1 (6 bases). V lost 0 bases to trimming and J lost 17 bases, with 16 bases between them. The CDR3 consists of 13 residues. Germline V gives CDR1 SNHLY, CDR2 FYNNEI. The CDR3 coding sequence is TGTGCCAGCAGTGAAGCGGAGGGGGGCCGCCTCTTTTTT. Translation gives CASSEAEGGRLFF.

The rearrangement links TRBV6-5 to TRBJ2-1, with D hard to call. Germline-derived CDR1 and CDR2 are MNHEY and SVGAGI. The V and J ends lost 5 bases and 2 bases respectively, with 13 bases between them. The CDR3 spans 15 residues. The CDR3 nucleotides are TGTGCCAGCAGTCCTTCTATCTTCCCCTACAATGAGCAGTTCTTC. Protein: CASSPSIFPYNEQFF.

This clone was observed a handful of times. The same CDR3 also results from other DNA sequences found in this sample. The J gene is TRBJ2-7, the V gene TRBV11-2, with D unclear. This CDR3 is built from 13 residues. CDR1 and CDR2 from the germline V gene are SGHAT and FQNNGV. Trimming pared 0 bases from V and 2 bases from J, leaving 5 bases between. This chain's CDR3 is CASSLDPPYEQYF. The CDR3 nucleotides read TGTGCCAGCAGCTTAGATCCTCCCTACGAGCAGTACTTC.

This sequence joins TRBV7-6 and TRBJ2-5, with D possibly TRBD2 on 8 matching bases. V lost 2 bases and J 5 bases, leaving 15 bases between the germline ends. The CDR3 length is 15 residues. The germline V gene has CDR1 SGHVS and CDR2 FNYEAQ. The CDR3 region is CASSLSGGGRETQYF. In DNA, the CDR3 is TGTGCCAGCAGCTTATCGGGAGGGGGCCGGGAGACCCAGTACTTC.